The 15 T cell receptor beta chains given below trace back to one sample, sequenced in a study of shared clonotypes between healthy human individuals. Data came from immunoSEQ multiplex PCR; TCRdb stores just in-frame clones and leaves some out. The profile shows about 1.5 million clones, 98% of them singletons. The sequenced sample was naive CD4+ T cells sorted from blood. As to subset: CD45RA+ positively selected. These receptors were taken from a man aged 25 to 40 in good health.

The V gene is TRBV29-1, the J gene TRBJ2-3; TRBD1 agrees at 7 bases. The junction had 4 bases not matched to a gene; V was cut back by 6 bases and J by 4 bases. Germline V gene sequence: CDR1 SQVTM, CDR2 ANQGSEA. This CDR3 contains 12 residues. Here the CDR3 reads CSVKTGSDTQYF. Written as DNA, the CDR3 is TGCAGCGTGAAGACAGGGTCAGATACGCAGTATTTT.

This clone has a single count. The chain recombines TRBV6-6 with TRBJ1-1; D gene uncertain. Germline V gene lookup returns CDR1 MNHNY and CDR2 SVGAGI (reference sequence). The length of the CDR3 is 14 residues. V gave up 4 bases and J gave up 8 bases, with 17 bases separating them. CDR3 nucleotides: TGTGCCAGCAGTTTGACACTAGACTCTCCCGAAGCTTTCTTT. As protein: CASSLTLDSPEAFF.

The genes are TRBV10-1 and TRBJ2-1, with 7 bases identical to TRBD2. The CDR3 is 15 amino acids. Germline loops: CDR1 WNHNN, CDR2 SYGVQD (reference sequence). V gave up 3 bases and J gave up 6 bases; unmatched junction bases: 8. The CDR3: CASSDGGRAPNEQFF. The CDR3, as DNA: TGCGCCAGCAGTGATGGGGGGAGGGCTCCCAATGAGCAGTTCTTC.

The chain combines TRBV6-6 with TRBJ2-5; D not resolved. Germline lookup yields CDR1 MNHNY and CDR2 SVGAGI (reference sequence). The CDR3 runs 13 residues. Trimming stripped 2 bases from V and 3 bases from J, with 7 bases between. The CDR3 DNA is TGTGCCAGCAGTTACGTCCGCGAAGAGACCCAGTACTTC. This encodes CASSYVREETQYF.

Comments on this clone: The same CDR3 is also encoded by other DNA sequences in this sample. The J gene is TRBJ1-1, the V gene TRBV5-1; the match to TRBD1 covers 8 bases. The ends lost 2 bases at V and 4 bases at J; junction bases unmatched: 4. The CDR3 has 14 amino acids. CDR1 is SGHRS, CDR2 YFSETQ, per germline. The CDR3: CASSLTGGSTEAFF. The CDR3 DNA reads TGCGCCAGCAGCTTAACAGGGGGAAGCACTGAAGCTTTCTTT. The complete variable domain, with remaining parts taken from reference TRBV5-1 and TRBJ1-1, reads KAGVTQTPRYLIKTRGQQVTLSCSPISGHRSVSWYQQTPGQGLQFLFEYFSETQRNKGNFPGRFSGRQFSNSRSEMNVSTLELGDSALYLCASSLTGGSTEAFFGQGTRLTVV.

The V call is TRBV5-1, the J call TRBJ1-5; tentative D call: TRBD1 (5 bases). Germline V CDR1 and CDR2: SGHRS, YFSETQ. The CDR3 totals 15 residues. V dropped 2 bases and J dropped 0 bases, with 9 bases sitting between them. The CDR3 reads CASSLRDLSNQPQHF. CDR3 DNA: TGCGCCAGCAGCTTAAGGGACCTTAGCAATCAGCCCCAGCATTTT.

This chain joins TRBV28 and TRBJ1-3; D is unresolved. The germline V gene has CDR1 MDHEN and CDR2 SYDVKM. Trimming pared 1 base from V and 0 bases from J, leaving 13 bases between. This CDR3 comprises 17 residues. The CDR3 DNA is TGTGCCAGCAGTTTATCGGACGTACTTTCCTCTGGAAACACCATATATTTT. Translating it yields CASSLSDVLSSGNTIYF.

CDR3 sequence reads: CASYDPIAGQGEQFF. The CDR3 nucleotides are TGTGCCAGTTACGACCCGATAGCGGGGCAAGGGGAGCAGTTCTTC. This chain links TRBV2 with TRBJ2-1; 8 bases fit TRBD2. The germline CDR1 and CDR2 sequences are SNHLY and FYNNEI. The CDR3 contains 15 residues. V was pared by 9 bases and J by 10 bases, with 17 bases of the junction left unmatched. The full variable domain, its missing parts supplied by reference TRBV2 and TRBJ2-1, is EPEVTQTPSHQVTQMGQEVILRCVPISNHLYFYWYRQILGQKVEFLVSFYNNEISEKSEIFDDQFSVERPDGSNFTLKIRSTKLEDSAMYFCASYDPIAGQGEQFFGPGTRLTVL.

This chain joins TRBV6-5 and TRBJ2-1; tentatively, D is TRBD1 (6 bases). The CDR3 contains 15 residues. Trimming pared 6 bases from V and 8 bases from J, leaving 20 bases between. CDR1 and CDR2 (germline): MNHEY, SVGAGI. In DNA, the CDR3 is TGTGCCAGCAGCCGGCCAATAGGGGGTAGCGATGAGCAGTTCTTC. The encoded protein is CASSRPIGGSDEQFF.

On this clone: This same CDR3 is encoded by further DNA sequences in the sample. The V and J genes are TRBV7-9 and TRBJ1-1; D call uncertain. CDR1 is SEHNR, CDR2 FQNEAQ, per germline (reference sequence). V was clipped by 1 base and J by 1 base, with 4 bases between them. CDR3 length: 13 amino acids. CDR3 bases: TGTGCCAGCAGCTTAGAACCGAACACTGAAGCTTTCTTT. It translates to CASSLEPNTEAFF.

The chain links TRBV27 to TRBJ2-7, with D possibly matching TRBD2 (7 bases). Trimming took off 0 bases at V and 2 bases at J, with 14 bases between the two ends. CDR3 length: 16 residues. Germline values: CDR1 MNHEY, CDR2 SMNVEV (reference sequence). The CDR3 region is CASSLSGASGPYEQYF. The DNA for the CDR3 is TGTGCCAGCAGTTTATCGGGGGCTAGCGGTCCCTACGAGCAGTACTTC.

The V and J genes are TRBV6-1 and TRBJ2-2; no definite D call. Germline CDR1 MNHNS, CDR2 SASEGT. The ends were cut back, 6 bases at V and 1 base at J, with 6 bases in the middle. The CDR3 extends over 13 amino acids. In nucleotides, the CDR3 is TGTGCCAGCAGACAGATGAACACCGGGGAGCTGTTTTTT. This sequence encodes CASRQMNTGELFF.

The chain recombines TRBV2 with TRBJ1-1; D remains ambiguous. Germline CDR1 reads SNHLY; CDR2 reads FYNNEI. CDR3 length: 14 residues. The V end lost 7 bases, the J end lost 4 bases, and 16 bases lay between the germline ends. The CDR3 nucleotides read TGTGCCAGCATTACGCCTCGGGGAGGCACTGAAGCTTTCTTT. Its translation: CASITPRGGTEAFF.

V is TRBV18 and J is TRBJ2-3; 10 nucleotides align to TRBD2. The CDR3 is 18 amino acids. Trimming removed 3 bases from V and 4 bases from J; junction bases left unmatched: 13. The germline V gene has CDR1 KGHSH and CDR2 LQKENI. The CDR3, as DNA: TGTGCCAGCTCACCTCAGAGCGGGAGGGCCCTAAACGCAGATACGCAGTATTTT. It codes for CASSPQSGRALNADTQYF. Full variable domain (missing parts from reference TRBV18 and TRBJ2-3): NAGVMQNPRHLVRRRGQEARLRCSPMKGHSHVYWYRQLPEEGLKFMVYLQKENIIDESGMPKERFSAEFPKEGPSILRIQQVVRGDSAAYFCASSPQSGRALNADTQYFGPGTRLTVL.

The CDR3 DNA is TGCGCCAGCAGCTTGGACGACCCCGAAGACATTCAGTACTTC. Translated, it gives CASSLDDPEDIQYF. The V and J genes are TRBV5-1 and TRBJ2-4; D remains unclear. Trimming removed 0 bases from V and 8 bases from J, with 12 bases in between. Germline V lookup: CDR1 SGHRS, CDR2 YFSETQ. The CDR3 is 14 residues long.